This T cell receptor (beta chain) was observed in a study of control samples from healthy donors and cancer patients. Germline-derived CDR1 and CDR2 are SGHRS and YFSETQ. Deletions cut 5 bases from V and 0 bases from J, with 6 bases between. The CDR3 sequence is 14 residues long. Libraries were prepared by immunoSEQ multiplex PCR; TCRdb keeps only in-frame clonotypes and omits some of them. The table has about 130,000 clones, 85% to 95% seen once; the top ten hold over 12%. The chain employs TRBV5-1 and TRBJ2-6; D is unclear. The sequenced sample was PBMCs. The sequence derives from a man aged 55 to 70 with colorectal cancer. CDR3 amino acids: CASRPSSGANVLTF. CDR3 coding DNA: TGCGCCAGCAGGCCCAGCTCTGGGGCCAACGTCCTGACTTTC.